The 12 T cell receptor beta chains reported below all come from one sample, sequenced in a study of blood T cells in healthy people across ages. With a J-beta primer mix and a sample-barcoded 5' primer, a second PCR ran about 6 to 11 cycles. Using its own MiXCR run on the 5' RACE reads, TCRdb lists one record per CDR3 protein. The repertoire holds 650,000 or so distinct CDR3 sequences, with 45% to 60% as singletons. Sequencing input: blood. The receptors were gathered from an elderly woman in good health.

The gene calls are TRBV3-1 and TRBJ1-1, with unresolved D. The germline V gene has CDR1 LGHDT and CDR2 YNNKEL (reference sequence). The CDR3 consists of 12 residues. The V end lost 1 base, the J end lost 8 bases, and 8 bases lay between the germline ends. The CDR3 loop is CASSQGALEAFF. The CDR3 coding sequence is TGTGCCAGCAGCCAAGGGGCCCTAGAAGCTTTCTTT.

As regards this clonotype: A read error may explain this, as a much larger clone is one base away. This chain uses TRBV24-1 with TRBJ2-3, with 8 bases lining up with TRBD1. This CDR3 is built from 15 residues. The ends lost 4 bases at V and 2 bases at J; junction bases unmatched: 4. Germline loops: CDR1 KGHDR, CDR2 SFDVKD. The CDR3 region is CATSEAGQVTDTQYF. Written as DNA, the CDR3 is TGTGCCACCAGTGAGGCGGGACAGGTCACAGATACGCAGTATTTT.

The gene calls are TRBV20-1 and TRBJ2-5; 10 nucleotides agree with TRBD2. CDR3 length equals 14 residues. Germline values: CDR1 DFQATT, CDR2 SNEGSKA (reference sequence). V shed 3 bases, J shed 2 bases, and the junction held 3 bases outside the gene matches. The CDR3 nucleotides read TGCAGTGCTAGTCTAGCGGGAGAACAAGAGACCCAGTACTTC. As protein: CSASLAGEQETQYF.

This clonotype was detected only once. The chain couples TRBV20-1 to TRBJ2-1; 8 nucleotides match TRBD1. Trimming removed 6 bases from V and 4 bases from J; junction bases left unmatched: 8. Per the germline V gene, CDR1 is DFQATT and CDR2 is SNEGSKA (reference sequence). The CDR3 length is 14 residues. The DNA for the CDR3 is TGCAGTGCCTCTGACAGGGGCCCTTACAATGAGCAGTTCTTC. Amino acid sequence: CSASDRGPYNEQFF.

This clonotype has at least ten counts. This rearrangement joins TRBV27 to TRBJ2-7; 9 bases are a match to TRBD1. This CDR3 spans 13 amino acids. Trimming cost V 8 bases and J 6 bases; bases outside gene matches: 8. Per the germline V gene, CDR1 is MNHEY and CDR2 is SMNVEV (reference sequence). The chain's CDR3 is CASQDRGRGEQYF. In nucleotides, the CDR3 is TGTGCCAGCCAGGACAGGGGCCGTGGCGAGCAGTACTTC.

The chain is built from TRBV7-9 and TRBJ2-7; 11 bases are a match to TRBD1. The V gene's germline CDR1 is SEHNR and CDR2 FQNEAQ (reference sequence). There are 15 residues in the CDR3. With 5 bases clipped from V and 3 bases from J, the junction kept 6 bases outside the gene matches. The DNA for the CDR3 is TGTGCCAGCAGCCCACGGGACAGGGGGTACTACGAGCAGTACTTC. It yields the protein CASSPRDRGYYEQYF.

The CDR3, as DNA: TGTGCCAGCAGTCCGGGACACCCTCGGGACGAGCAGTACTTC. Translating it yields CASSPGHPRDEQYF. J is TRBJ2-7 and V is TRBV28, with a tentative D call TRBD1 (6 bases). CDR1 and CDR2 (germline): MDHEN, SYDVKM. This CDR3 contains 14 residues. V lost 5 bases and J 5 bases, leaving 16 bases between the germline ends.

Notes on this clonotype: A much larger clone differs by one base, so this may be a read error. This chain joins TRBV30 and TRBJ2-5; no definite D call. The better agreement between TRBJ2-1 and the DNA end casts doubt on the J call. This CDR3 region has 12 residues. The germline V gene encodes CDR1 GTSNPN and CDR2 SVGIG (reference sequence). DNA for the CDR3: TGTGCCTGGGCGCAGGTACAAGAGACCCAGTTCTTC. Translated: CAWAQVQETQFF.

CDR3 loop: CASSLSAGQVRNEQFF. In nucleotides, the CDR3 is TGCGCCAGCAGTTTGTCCGCCGGACAGGTCCGTAATGAGCAGTTCTTC. The V and J genes are TRBV5-1 and TRBJ2-1; 7 bases map to TRBD1. Germline V lookup: CDR1 SGHRS, CDR2 YFSETQ. The CDR3 length is 16 residues. J lost 7 bases, V lost 5 bases, and 15 bases had no gene match.

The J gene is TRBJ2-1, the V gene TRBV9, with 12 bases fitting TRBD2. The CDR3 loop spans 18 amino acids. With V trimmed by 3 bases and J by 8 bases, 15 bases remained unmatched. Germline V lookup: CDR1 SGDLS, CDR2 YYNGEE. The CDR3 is CASSAAPRRTSGIYEQFF. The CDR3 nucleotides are TGTGCCAGCAGCGCCGCCCCTAGGAGGACTAGCGGGATATATGAGCAGTTCTTC.

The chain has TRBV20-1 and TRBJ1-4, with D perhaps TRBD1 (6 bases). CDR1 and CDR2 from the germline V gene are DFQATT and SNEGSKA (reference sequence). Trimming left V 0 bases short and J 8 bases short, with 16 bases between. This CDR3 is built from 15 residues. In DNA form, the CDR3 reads TGCAGTGCTAGAGACCCAACAGGGTCTAGGGAAAAACTGTTTTTT. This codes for CSARDPTGSREKLFF.

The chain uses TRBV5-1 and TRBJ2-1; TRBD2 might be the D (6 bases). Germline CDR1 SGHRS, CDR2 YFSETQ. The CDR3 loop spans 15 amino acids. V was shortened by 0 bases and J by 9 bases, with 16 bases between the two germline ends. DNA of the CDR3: TGCGCCAGCAGCTTGGTGTTGGCGGGGAAGGGTGAGCAGTTCTTC. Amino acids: CASSLVLAGKGEQFF.